The clone carrying this TCR beta chain occurred a few times. Its specificity is not known. The data derive from a study of vaccination effects on CD4 cells after COVID-19. Viral peptide pools were used in the ViraFEST assay to expand antigen-specific CD4+ T cells, and sequencing came afterward. Subsequent to less than eleven days of culture, CD4+ T cells were isolated. Each participant was given two doses of one vaccine (BNT162b2 or mRNA-1273). On day 3 and again on day 7, half the medium was replaced with IL-2 medium. Study-level findings and limits: The study got few convalescent patients and did not collect any early post-infection timepoints.

This CDR3 contains 14 residues. In germline, CDR1 is MDHEN, CDR2 SYDVKM. The V gene lost 3 bases and the J gene lost 3 bases, with 9 bases spanning the gap. Sequencing used immunoSEQ multiplex PCR; TCRdb keeps in-frame clones, though not all of them. The sample has about 38,000 clones, around four fifths seen once. V gene TRBV28 combines with J gene TRBJ2-1, with D unclear. The specimen was CD4+ T cells from PBMCs cultured with HCoV-NL63 spike peptides, collected after COVID-19 vaccination. The receptor was derived from a human donor who received a COVID-19 vaccine. Some clones in this sample may be carry-over from other donors' samples. The CDR3 DNA sequence: TGTGCCAGCAGTTTGGTTCCAGACTACAATGAGCAGTTCTTC. Translation gives CASSLVPDYNEQFF.